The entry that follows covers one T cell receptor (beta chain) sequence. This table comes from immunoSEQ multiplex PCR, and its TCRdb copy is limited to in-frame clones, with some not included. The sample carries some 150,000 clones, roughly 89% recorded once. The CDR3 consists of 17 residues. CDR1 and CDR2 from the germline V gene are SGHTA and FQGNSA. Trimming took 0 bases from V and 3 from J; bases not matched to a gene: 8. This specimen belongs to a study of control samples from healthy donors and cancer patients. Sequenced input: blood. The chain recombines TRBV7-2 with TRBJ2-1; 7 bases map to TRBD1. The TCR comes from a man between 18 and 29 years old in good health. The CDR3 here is CASSLARQGALYNEQFF. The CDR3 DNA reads TGTGCCAGCAGCTTAGCGCGACAGGGCGCTCTCTACAATGAGCAGTTCTTC.